A single sample is the source of the 25 T cell receptor beta chains below, sequenced in a study of blood T cells in healthy people across ages. Alongside a J-beta primer mix, a sample-barcoded 5' primer served in a second PCR lasting about 6 to 12 cycles. TCRdb reanalysed the 5' RACE reads using MiXCR and keeps one entry per CDR3 protein. Seen here are some 1.5 million distinct CDR3 sequences, less than 45% observed once, and the top ten hold 4%. Sequencing was performed on blood. The receptor source for this set is a woman younger than 35 in good health.

Note on this clonotype: At one end, the junction sequence differs from germline, possibly due to a read error. The chain has TRBV4-3 and TRBJ2-3; no reliable D call. Germline values: CDR1 LGHNA, CDR2 YSLEER. The CDR3 loop spans 13 amino acids. This CDR3 is CASSRVDTDTQYF. The CDR3 DNA is TGCGCCAGCAGCCGGGTTGACACAGATACACAGTATTTT.

This clonotype has just a few counts. The CDR3, as DNA: TGTGCCAGCAGCTTCCTACAACACCCCGGACTAGCGGGAGACCCCTCCACAGATACGCAGTATTTT. Amino acid sequence: CASSFLQHPGLAGDPSTDTQYF. The chain recombines TRBV11-2 with TRBJ2-3, with TRBD2 identical over 13 bases. This CDR3 is built from 22 residues. The V gene end was trimmed by 3 bases and the J gene end by 2 bases; junction bases not matched to a gene: 20. Germline CDR1 and CDR2: SGHAT and FQNNGV.

This chain links TRBV12-5 with TRBJ2-7, with 7 nucleotides matching TRBD1. V gave up 9 bases and J gave up 3 bases; unmatched junction bases: 8. This CDR3 has 13 residues. Germline V gene lookup returns CDR1 LGHNT and CDR2 FRNRAP. In DNA form, the CDR3 reads TGTGCTAGCGGGGACAGCCAATACTACGAGCAGTACTTC. It yields the protein CASGDSQYYEQYF.

The chain recombines TRBV6-2 or TRBV6-3 with TRBJ2-5; D gene uncertain. Germline V gene data show CDR1 as MNHEY and CDR2 as SVGEGT. This CDR3 has 12 residues. V was pared by 2 bases and J by 6 bases, with 7 bases between. CDR3 sequence reads: CASSYPIKTQYF. CDR3 bases: TGTGCCAGCAGTTACCCAATTAAGACCCAGTACTTC.

The rearrangement joins TRBV27 to TRBJ1-2; D may be TRBD1 (6 bases). From germline, CDR1 is MNHEY and CDR2 SMNVEV (reference sequence). This CDR3 is 14 amino acids long. Trimming took 6 bases from V and 4 from J, leaving 15 bases between them. The CDR3 DNA reads as TGTGCCAGCAGCCCGATAGGACAGTTCTATGGCTACACCTTC. It encodes CASSPIGQFYGYTF.

The CDR3 reads CSEVTGSYNEQYF. The CDR3, as DNA: TGCAGCGAGGTGACAGGGTCCTACAATGAGCAGTACTTC. This sequence joins TRBV29-1 and TRBJ2-1; TRBD1 aligns across 7 bases. The J call may be in error: the DNA end matches TRBJ2-7 better. This CDR3 contains 13 residues. Germline V gives CDR1 SQVTM, CDR2 ANQGSEA.

About this clonotype: This may be a read error, as it is one base from a much larger clone. CDR3 DNA: TGTGCCGGCAGCCCGACAGGGGATCAAGAGACCCAGTACTTC. Its protein is CAGSPTGDQETQYF. V usage is TRBV6-4 and J usage is TRBJ2-5; 8 bases align to TRBD1. CDR3 size: 14 residues. Germline CDR1 is MRHNA and CDR2 is SNTAGT.

This clonotype showed up just a few times. The J gene is TRBJ2-3, the V gene TRBV20-1, with 7 bases that match TRBD2. Per germline, CDR1 DFQATT and CDR2 SNEGSKA (reference sequence). The CDR3 spans 15 residues. V dropped 6 bases and J dropped 2; count of bases not matched to a gene: 11. CDR3 in amino acids: CSAPGTNKNTDTQYF. The CDR3 DNA reads TGCAGTGCACCCGGGACTAACAAAAACACAGATACGCAGTATTTT.

The chain carries TRBV18 and TRBJ2-7; 7 bases are shared with TRBD2. The germline V gene encodes CDR1 KGHSH and CDR2 LQKENI. The CDR3 runs to 15 residues. Germline trimming cut 3 bases from V and 3 bases from J; bases unmatched to any gene: 8. CDR3 amino acids: CASSPLGGSVYEQYF. Written as DNA, the CDR3 is TGTGCCAGCTCACCTTTGGGCGGGAGCGTCTACGAGCAGTACTTC.

This clonotype was seen more than once but under ten times. The chain links TRBV7-9 to TRBJ2-1; 12 bases are shared with TRBD2. The CDR3 runs to 17 residues. Losses at the gene ends were 5 bases for V and 0 bases for J; bases not matched to a gene: 5. From germline, CDR1 is SEHNR and CDR2 FQNEAQ (reference sequence). CDR3 region: CASSPTSGGSSYNEQFF. Here the CDR3 DNA reads TGTGCCAGCAGCCCTACTAGCGGGGGGAGCTCCTACAATGAGCAGTTCTTC.

The CDR3 DNA reads TGCAGCGTTGAATCCCCAGCGGGGCGCGGGGTGGGCACTGAAGCTTTCTTT. This codes for CSVESPAGRGVGTEAFF. The chain carries TRBV29-1 and TRBJ1-1, with D possibly TRBD1 on 5 matching bases. The germline CDR1 and CDR2 sequences are SQVTM and ANQGSEA. V shed 2 bases and J shed 4 bases, with 23 bases lying between them. The CDR3 loop spans 17 amino acids.

This clonotype was seen more than once but under ten times. The chain employs TRBV2 and TRBJ1-1, with a tentative D call TRBD1 (5 bases). V was shortened by 7 bases and J by 3 bases, with 24 bases between the two germline ends. This CDR3 contains 17 residues. Germline V gene lookup returns CDR1 SNHLY and CDR2 FYNNEI. CDR3 sequence (DNA): TGTGCCAGCATAACGGGGGTCTCGGTGGGGGTCGACACTGAAGCTTTCTTT. Amino acid sequence: CASITGVSVGVDTEAFF.

The V gene is TRBV10-3, the J gene TRBJ2-5; 9 bases are shared with TRBD1. The CDR3 has 14 residues. Germline CDR1 is ENHRY and CDR2 is SYGVKD. Germline trimming cut 7 bases from V and 4 bases from J; bases unmatched to any gene: 7. The CDR3 DNA is TGTGCCATCAAAGAACCGGGACAGGGAGAGACCCAGTACTTC. Its translation is CAIKEPGQGETQYF.

The chain carries TRBV25-1 and TRBJ2-1, with TRBD1 matching 8 bases. Germline V gene sequence: CDR1 MGHDK, CDR2 SYGVNS. Trimming took 3 bases from V and 2 from J; bases not matched to a gene: 6. CDR3 length equals 16 residues. The CDR3 loop is CASSDRQGSAYNEQFF. The CDR3 DNA reads as TGTGCCAGCAGTGATCGACAGGGGAGCGCCTACAATGAGCAGTTCTTC.

The chain uses TRBV20-1 and TRBJ2-4; TRBD2 agrees at 7 bases. The J call may be mistaken, given a closer DNA end match to TRBJ2-5. CDR3 length: 14 amino acids. Germline CDR1 DFQATT, CDR2 SNEGSKA (reference sequence). The CDR3 bases are TGCAGTGCTAGACCCACCTCCGGGAGGGAGACCCAGTACTTC. Its translation: CSARPTSGRETQYF.

The chain carries TRBV12-3 or TRBV12-4 and TRBJ1-5; D unresolved. This CDR3 is built from 14 residues. V was shortened by 5 bases and J by 5 bases, with 13 bases between the two germline ends. The CDR3 DNA is TGTGCCAGCAGTGTAGGGAGCGAGTATCAGCCCCAGCATTTT. Protein sequence: CASSVGSEYQPQHF.

This clonotype was recorded at least ten times. The chain carries TRBV7-2 and TRBJ1-2, with a tentative D call TRBD1 (6 bases). The CDR3 spans 13 residues. The germline V gene encodes CDR1 SGHTA and CDR2 FQGNSA. Trimming took off 5 bases at V and 4 bases at J, with 11 bases between the two ends. In nucleotides, the CDR3 is TGTGCCAGCAGCCTCGACAGGACCTATGGCTACACCTTC. Protein sequence: CASSLDRTYGYTF.

This clonotype has at least ten counts. DNA for the CDR3: TGTGCCAGCAGCTGGCTACACAATGAGCAGTTCTTC. This codes for CASSWLHNEQFF. The rearrangement joins TRBV7-2 to TRBJ2-1; the D is unclear. The V gene lost 4 bases and the J gene lost 5 bases, with 6 bases spanning the gap. The CDR3 has 12 residues. Germline values: CDR1 SGHTA, CDR2 FQGNSA.

The rearrangement uses TRBV20-1 and TRBJ2-4; 9 bases are a match to TRBD1. The better agreement between TRBJ2-7 and the DNA end casts doubt on the J call. The CDR3 is 15 residues long. The V gene's germline CDR1 is DFQATT and CDR2 SNEGSKA (reference sequence). The CDR3 spells CSARVPRTGAAEQYF. CDR3 nucleotides: TGCAGTGCTAGAGTCCCCCGGACAGGGGCGGCCGAGCAGTACTTC.

This clonotype was detected only a few times. CDR3 DNA sequence: TGCGCCAGCAGCATCTCGGGACTAGCCGGTGAGCAGTTCTTC. It is translated as CASSISGLAGEQFF. This chain joins TRBV5-1 and TRBJ2-1; the match to TRBD2 covers 9 bases. The V gene end was trimmed by 4 bases and the J gene end by 9 bases; junction bases not matched to a gene: 8. Germline assignment: CDR1 SGHRS and CDR2 YFSETQ. The CDR3 loop spans 14 amino acids.

This clonotype has more than one count but fewer than ten. The chain has TRBV5-1 and TRBJ1-2; no reliable D call. The CDR3 has 14 amino acids. Trimming pared 3 bases from V and 12 bases from J, leaving 21 bases between. The germline gives CDR1 SGHRS, CDR2 YFSETQ. CDR3 sequence (DNA): TGCGCCAGCAGCTCAAACCCGGACGGTGCTCAGGACACCTTC. This encodes CASSSNPDGAQDTF.

This sequence joins TRBV28 and TRBJ1-4, with 7 bases aligning to TRBD1. Trimming cost V 3 bases and J 5 bases; bases outside gene matches: 9. The CDR3 runs 16 residues. The germline V gene encodes CDR1 MDHEN and CDR2 SYDVKM. CDR3 in DNA: TGTGCCAGCAGTTTGGATGACAGGGTGCAAAATGAAAAACTGTTTTTT. This encodes CASSLDDRVQNEKLFF.

This chain links TRBV9 with TRBJ1-2; the match to TRBD1 covers 7 bases. Trimming removed 3 bases from V and 4 bases from J; junction bases left unmatched: 9. This CDR3 has 15 residues. Germline CDR1 is SGDLS and CDR2 is YYNGEE. The CDR3 spells CASSAGGTVSYGYTF. Here the CDR3 DNA reads TGTGCCAGCAGCGCTGGGGGGACAGTGAGCTATGGCTACACCTTC.

This clonotype has just one count. The chain has TRBV18 and TRBJ1-4; no clear D. The CDR3 is 13 amino acids. V lost 5 bases and J lost 0, with 4 bases in between. Germline CDR1 is KGHSH and CDR2 is LQKENI. CDR3 protein: CASSGATNEKLFF. CDR3 in DNA: TGTGCCAGCTCAGGCGCAACTAATGAAAAACTGTTTTTT.

This chain uses TRBV27 with TRBJ2-7; D may correspond to TRBD1 or TRBD2 (5 bases each). The CDR3 totals 14 residues. The V gene lost 6 bases and the J gene lost 0 bases, with 12 bases spanning the gap. CDR1 and CDR2 from the germline V gene are MNHEY and SMNVEV (reference sequence). CDR3 residues: CASRRGTRSYEQYF. CDR3 DNA: TGTGCCAGCAGGCGAGGGACCCGCTCCTACGAGCAGTACTTC.